These T cell receptor beta chains were read from a single sample in a study of T cell responses to AZD1222 COVID-19 vaccine. TCRdb's table, derived via immunoSEQ multiplex PCR, lists solely in-frame clones and lacks some. The table lists roughly 120,000 clones, about 91% of them singletons. The source was peripheral blood, collected on day 0 of AZD1222 vaccination. These receptors came from an adult in good health. Each CDR3 is given with its conserved first and last residue. A D gene is named only where the DNA matches it firmly. Size is stated for part of the rows, as once, few or many counts, or as a class when the clone is expanded.

CDR3 protein	CDR3 DNA	V gene	clone size	D gene	J gene
CASSVVGTRTGELFF	TGTGCCAGCAGCGTAGTGGGGACTAGAACCGGGGAGCTGTTTTTT	TRBV9	NA	TRBD2	TRBJ2-2
CASSFTSGRIYEQYF	TGTGCCAGCAGTTTCACTAGCGGGAGAATCTACGAGCAGTACTTC	TRBV27	NA	TRBD2	TRBJ2-7
CASSGRDSHTEAFF	TGTGCCAGCAGTGGTCGTGACAGCCACACTGAAGCTTTCTTT	TRBV2	once	NA	TRBJ1-1
CASSLEGAEQYF	TGCGCCAGCAGCTTGGAAGGGGCCGAGCAGTACTTC	TRBV5-1	NA	NA	TRBJ2-7
CASSLVQGTGYEQYF	TGTGCCAGCAGCTTGGTACAGGGCACGGGGTACGAGCAGTACTTC	TRBV7-6	NA	NA	TRBJ2-7
CASNPRDRGGQPQHF	TGTGCCAGCAACCCCCGGGACAGGGGAGGGCAGCCCCAGCATTTT	TRBV6-2/TRBV6-3	NA	TRBD1	TRBJ1-5
CASSLETGMNTEAFF	TGTGCCAGCAGCCTAGAGACAGGGATGAACACTGAAGCTTTCTTT	TRBV3-1/TRBV3-2	NA	TRBD1	TRBJ1-1
CASSFLTSTDTQYF	TGTGCCAGCAGCTTCCTAACTAGCACAGATACGCAGTATTTT	TRBV11-1	once	NA	TRBJ2-3
CASSFSGQGAGEQYF	TGTGCCAGCAGCTTTTCAGGGCAGGGGGCTGGAGAACAGTACTTC	TRBV5-8	once	TRBD1	TRBJ2-7
CASSETSGRANTGELFF	TGTGCCAGCAGTGAGACTAGCGGGAGGGCGAACACCGGGGAGCTGTTTTTT	TRBV2	few	TRBD2	TRBJ2-2
CASSFGFSSGNTQYF	TGTGCCAGCAGCTTTGGGTTCAGTAGCGGTAATACGCAGTATTTT	TRBV7-6	NA	NA	TRBJ2-3
CASSLLSGLRKTQYF	TGTGCCAGCAGCTTGTTGAGCGGCCTGAGAAAGACCCAGTACTTC	TRBV5-6	NA	NA	TRBJ2-5
CASSFKGDEQFF	TGTGCCAGCAGCTTTAAGGGTGATGAGCAGTTCTTC	TRBV7-9	NA	NA	TRBJ2-1
CATSDRDTTNTGELFF	TGTGCCACCAGTGACCGGGACACCACGAACACCGGGGAGCTGTTTTTT	TRBV24-1	NA	NA	TRBJ2-2
CAISGTETSLNNEQFF	TGTGCCATCAGTGGTACGGAAACCTCACTAAACAATGAGCAGTTCTTC	TRBV10-3	NA	NA	TRBJ2-1
CASSQTGNYGYTF	TGTGCCAGTAGCCAGACAGGGAACTATGGCTACACCTTC	TRBV19	NA	TRBD1	TRBJ1-2
CASSSPSAYEQYF	TGTGCCAGCAGCAGCCCTAGCGCGTACGAGCAGTACTTC	TRBV7-9	NA	NA	TRBJ2-7
CASQGRVTEAFF	TGTGCCAGCCAGGGGAGGGTCACTGAAGCTTTCTTT	TRBV7-9	NA	NA	TRBJ1-1
CASSLAGVDTQYF	TGTGCCAGCAGTCTTGCGGGAGTAGATACGCAGTATTTT	TRBV7-2	NA	TRBD2	TRBJ2-3
CASSPTDSNNSPLHF	TGTGCCAGCAGCCCCACGGACAGTAATAATTCACCCCTCCACTTT	TRBV7-6	NA	NA	TRBJ1-6
CASSLRRTGGVGGNTIYF	TGTGCCAGCAGCCTTCGAAGGACAGGGGGCGTAGGGGGAAACACCATATATTTT	TRBV11-2	NA	TRBD1	TRBJ1-3
CASSQESSGRTTDTQYF	TGTGCCAGCAGCCAAGAGTCCAGCGGGAGAACCACAGATACGCAGTATTTT	TRBV14	NA	TRBD2	TRBJ2-3
CASTPGTGNQPQHF	TGCGCCAGCACTCCCGGGACAGGGAATCAGCCCCAGCATTTT	TRBV10-2	NA	TRBD1	TRBJ1-5
CSVEGSGDHYEQYF	TGCAGCGTTGAAGGTAGCGGAGACCACTACGAGCAGTACTTC	TRBV29-1	NA	NA	TRBJ2-7
CASSQDGGDVSYEQYF	TGTGCCAGCAGCCAAGATGGGGGGGACGTCTCCTACGAGCAGTACTTC	TRBV4-2	NA	TRBD2	TRBJ2-7
CASSQMGPGQPNYGYTF	TGCGCCAGCAGCCAAATGGGTCCGGGACAGCCAAACTATGGCTACACCTTC	TRBV4-3	NA	TRBD1	TRBJ1-2
CASSQELGLNEQFF	TGTGCCAGCAGCCAAGAGCTAGGCCTCAATGAGCAGTTCTTC	TRBV3-1/TRBV3-2	NA	NA	TRBJ2-1
CASTSGVTYEQYF	TGTGCCAGCACGTCAGGGGTAACCTACGAGCAGTACTTC	TRBV6-5	NA	NA	TRBJ2-7
CATSRRNSPLHF	TGTGCCACCAGCAGGCGGAATTCACCCCTCCACTTT	TRBV15	NA	NA	TRBJ1-6
CASRQDGAFAEAFF	TGTGCCAGCAGGCAGGACGGGGCTTTCGCTGAAGCTTTCTTT	TRBV2	NA	NA	TRBJ1-1
CASSSTGNYGYTF	TGTGCCAGCAGTTCCACAGGGAACTATGGCTACACCTTC	TRBV12-3/TRBV12-4	NA	NA	TRBJ1-2
CASSSPWGYYSYEQYF	TGTGCCAGCAGCTCCCCGTGGGGGTACTATTCCTACGAGCAGTACTTC	TRBV21-1	once	NA	TRBJ2-7
CASSPNNQPQHF	TGTGCCAGCAGTCCCAACAATCAGCCCCAGCATTTT	TRBV2	NA	NA	TRBJ1-5
CATSDAGRTEAFF	TGTGCCACCAGTGACGCAGGGCGTACTGAAGCTTTCTTT	TRBV24-1	few	NA	TRBJ1-1
CASSSEYGNTIYF	TGTGCCAGCAGTTCCGAATATGGAAACACCATATATTTT	TRBV12-3/TRBV12-4	NA	NA	TRBJ1-3
CASSGEGNEKLFF	TGTGCCAGCAGCGGTGAGGGTAATGAAAAACTGTTTTTT	TRBV9	NA	NA	TRBJ1-4
CATSDLRGVGNSPLHF	TGTGCCACCAGTGATTTGAGGGGGGTAGGTAATTCACCCCTCCACTTT	TRBV24-1	NA	NA	TRBJ1-6
CASSVDRGREQYF	TGTGCCAGCAGCGTCGACAGGGGGAGGGAGCAGTACTTC	TRBV9	NA	TRBD1	TRBJ2-7
CAWSRLENTGELFF	TGTGCCTGGAGTAGATTGGAGAACACCGGGGAGCTGTTTTTT	TRBV30	NA	NA	TRBJ2-2
CASSLSWTGGYEQYF	TGTGCCAGCAGCTTATCGTGGACGGGGGGTTACGAGCAGTACTTC	TRBV7-2	NA	TRBD2	TRBJ2-7
CASSIWLYNEQFF	TGTGCCAGTAGTATATGGCTATACAATGAGCAGTTCTTC	TRBV19	NA	NA	TRBJ2-1
CASSIGGKPKTNTEAFF	TGTGCCAGTAGTATTGGGGGGAAACCCAAGACGAACACTGAAGCTTTCTTT	TRBV19	NA	NA	TRBJ1-1
CASSPTGPGEKLFF	TGTGCCAGCAGCCCGACAGGTCCTGGCGAAAAACTGTTTTTT	TRBV7-9	NA	NA	TRBJ1-4
CSVGEGRVYEQFF	TGCAGCGTTGGGGAAGGGAGAGTGTATGAGCAGTTCTTC	TRBV29-1	NA	NA	TRBJ2-1
CASSGRLAGVRNEQFF	TGTGCCAGCAGTGGGAGACTAGCGGGAGTCCGGAATGAGCAGTTCTTC	TRBV2	once	TRBD2	TRBJ2-1
CASSPRGVGNTIYF	TGTGCCAGTAGTCCCAGGGGTGTTGGAAACACCATATATTTT	TRBV19	NA	NA	TRBJ1-3
CASSFPLWGQGVLVEQYF	TGTGCCAGCAGTTTTCCCCTTTGGGGACAGGGAGTCCTCGTCGAGCAGTACTTC	TRBV2	NA	TRBD1	TRBJ2-7
CASSLGVLAGTYEQYF	TGCGCCAGCAGCTTGGGGGTTCTAGCGGGAACCTACGAGCAGTACTTC	TRBV5-1	NA	TRBD2	TRBJ2-7
CAWSVGAGAGVNSPLHF	TGTGCCTGGAGTGTAGGAGCAGGGGCGGGGGTGAATTCACCCCTCCACTTT	TRBV30	NA	NA	TRBJ1-6
CASSTLLGRGTGELFF	TGTGCCAGCAGCACACTACTAGGTCGAGGGACCGGGGAGCTGTTTTTT	TRBV14	few	NA	TRBJ2-2
CASSSNISPGNTEAFF	TGTGCCAGCAGTTCCAACATATCCCCGGGTAACACTGAAGCTTTCTTT	TRBV6-5	NA	NA	TRBJ1-1